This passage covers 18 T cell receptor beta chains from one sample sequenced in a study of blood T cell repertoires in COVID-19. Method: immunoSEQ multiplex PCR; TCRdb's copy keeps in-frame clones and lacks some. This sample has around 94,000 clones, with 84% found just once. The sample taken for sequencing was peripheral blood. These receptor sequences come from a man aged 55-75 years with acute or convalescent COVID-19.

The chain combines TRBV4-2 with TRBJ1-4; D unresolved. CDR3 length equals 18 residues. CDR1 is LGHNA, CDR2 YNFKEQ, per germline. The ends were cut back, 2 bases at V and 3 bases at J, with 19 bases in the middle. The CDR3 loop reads CASSQSAGSQVANEKLFF. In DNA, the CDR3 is TGTGCCAGCAGCCAAAGTGCGGGGAGTCAAGTTGCTAATGAAAAACTGTTTTTT.

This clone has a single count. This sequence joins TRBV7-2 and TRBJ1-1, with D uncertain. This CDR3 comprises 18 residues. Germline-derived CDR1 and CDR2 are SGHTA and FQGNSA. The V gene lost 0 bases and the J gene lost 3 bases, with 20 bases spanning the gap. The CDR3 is CASSLAAPLFQTHTEAFF. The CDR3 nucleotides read TGTGCCAGCAGCTTAGCGGCACCCTTATTCCAGACTCACACTGAAGCTTTCTTT.

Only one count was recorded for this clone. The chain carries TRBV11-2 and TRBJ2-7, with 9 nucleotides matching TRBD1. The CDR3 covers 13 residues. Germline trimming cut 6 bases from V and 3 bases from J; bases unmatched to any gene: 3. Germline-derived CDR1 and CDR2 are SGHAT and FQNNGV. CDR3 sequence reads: CASRGTGYYEQYF. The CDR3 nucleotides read TGTGCCAGCAGGGGGACAGGGTACTACGAGCAGTACTTC.

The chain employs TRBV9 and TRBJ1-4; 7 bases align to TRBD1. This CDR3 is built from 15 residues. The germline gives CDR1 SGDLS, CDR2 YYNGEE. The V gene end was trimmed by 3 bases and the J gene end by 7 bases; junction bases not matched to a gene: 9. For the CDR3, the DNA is TGTGCCAGCAGCGCTTACCAGGGGGGTGGTGAAAAACTGTTTTTT. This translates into CASSAYQGGGEKLFF.

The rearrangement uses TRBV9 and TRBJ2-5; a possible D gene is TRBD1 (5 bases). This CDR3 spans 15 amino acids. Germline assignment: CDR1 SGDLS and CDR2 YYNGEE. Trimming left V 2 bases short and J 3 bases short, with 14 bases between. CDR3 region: CASSVGTREEETQYF. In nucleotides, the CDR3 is TGTGCCAGCAGCGTGGGAACCAGGGAAGAAGAGACCCAGTACTTC.

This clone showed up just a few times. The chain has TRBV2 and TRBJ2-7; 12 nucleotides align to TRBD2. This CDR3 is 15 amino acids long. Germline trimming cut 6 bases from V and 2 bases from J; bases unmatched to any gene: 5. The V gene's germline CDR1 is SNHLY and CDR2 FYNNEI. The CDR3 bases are TGTGCCAGCAGACTAGCGGGGGGTATCACCTACGAGCAGTACTTC. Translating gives CASRLAGGITYEQYF.

CDR3 in amino acids: CASSFHLAVLSYEQYF. The CDR3 coding sequence is TGTGCCAGCAGTTTCCACCTAGCGGTCCTCTCCTACGAGCAGTACTTC. The chain combines TRBV28 with TRBJ2-7; 7 bases line up with TRBD2. Germline CDR1 reads MDHEN; CDR2 reads SYDVKM. The CDR3 runs to 16 residues. The ends lost 3 bases at V and 0 bases at J; junction bases unmatched: 8. Supplemented by reference TRBV28 and TRBJ2-7, the full variable domain reads DVKVTQSSRYLVKRTGEKVFLECVQDMDHENMFWYRQDPGLGLRLIYFSYDVKMKEKGDIPEGYSVSREKKERFSLILESASTNQTSMYLCASSFHLAVLSYEQYFGPGTRLTVT.

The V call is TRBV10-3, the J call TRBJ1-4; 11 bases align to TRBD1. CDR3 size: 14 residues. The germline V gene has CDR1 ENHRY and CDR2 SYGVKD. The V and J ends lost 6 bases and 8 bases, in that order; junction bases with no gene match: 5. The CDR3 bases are TGTGCCATCAGCGGACAGGGGGCAAGGGAAAAACTGTTTTTT. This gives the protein CAISGQGAREKLFF.

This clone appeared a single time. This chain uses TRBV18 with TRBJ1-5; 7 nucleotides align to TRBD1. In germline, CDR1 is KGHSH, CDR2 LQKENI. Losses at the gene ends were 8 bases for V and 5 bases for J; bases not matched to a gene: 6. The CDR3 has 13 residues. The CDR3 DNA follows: TGTGCCAGCAGACAGGGCCAAGATCAGCCCCAGCATTTT. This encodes CASRQGQDQPQHF.

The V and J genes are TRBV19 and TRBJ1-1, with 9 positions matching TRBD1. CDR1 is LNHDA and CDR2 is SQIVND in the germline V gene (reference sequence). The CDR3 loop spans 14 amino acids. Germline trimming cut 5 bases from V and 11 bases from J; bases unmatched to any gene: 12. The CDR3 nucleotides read TGTGCCAGTAGTTCCGGGACAGGGCCGTTTGTCGCTTTCTTT. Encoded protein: CASSSGTGPFVAFF.

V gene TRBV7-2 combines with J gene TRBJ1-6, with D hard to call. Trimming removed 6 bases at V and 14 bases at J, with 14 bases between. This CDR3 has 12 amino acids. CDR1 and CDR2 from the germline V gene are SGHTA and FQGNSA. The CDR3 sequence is CASSLMPGTLHF. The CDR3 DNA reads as TGTGCCAGCAGTTTGATGCCGGGAACCCTCCACTTT.

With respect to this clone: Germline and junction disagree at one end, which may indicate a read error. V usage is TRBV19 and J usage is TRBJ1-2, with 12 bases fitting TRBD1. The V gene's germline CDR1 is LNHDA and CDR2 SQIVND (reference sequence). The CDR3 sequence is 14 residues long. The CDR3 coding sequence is TGTGCCAGTAGTATTGTCGGGACAGGGGGCGCAGGATCCTTC. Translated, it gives CASSIVGTGGAGSF.

Here the CDR3 DNA reads TGTGCCACCAGTGAATGGGCCCTGAACACTGAAGCTTTCTTT. Amino acids: CATSEWALNTEAFF. The V gene is TRBV24-1, the J gene TRBJ1-1; D gene ambiguous. Between the trimmed V and J ends, which lost 4 bases and 0 bases, there was a span of 8 bases. The CDR3 spans 14 residues. CDR1 KGHDR and CDR2 SFDVKD come from the germline V gene.

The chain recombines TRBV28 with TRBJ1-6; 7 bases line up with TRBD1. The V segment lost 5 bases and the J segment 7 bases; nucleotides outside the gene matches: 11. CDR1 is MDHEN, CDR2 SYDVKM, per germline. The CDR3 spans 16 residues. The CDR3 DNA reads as TGTGCCAGCAGTCCCTGGGACAGTCATATCAATTCACCCCTCCACTTT. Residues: CASSPWDSHINSPLHF.

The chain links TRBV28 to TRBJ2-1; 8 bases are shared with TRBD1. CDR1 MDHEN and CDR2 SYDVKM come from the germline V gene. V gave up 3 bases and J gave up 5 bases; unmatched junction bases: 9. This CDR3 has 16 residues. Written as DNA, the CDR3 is TGTGCCAGCAGTTTTCCGACGGGACAGGACGACAATGAGCAGTTCTTC. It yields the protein CASSFPTGQDDNEQFF.

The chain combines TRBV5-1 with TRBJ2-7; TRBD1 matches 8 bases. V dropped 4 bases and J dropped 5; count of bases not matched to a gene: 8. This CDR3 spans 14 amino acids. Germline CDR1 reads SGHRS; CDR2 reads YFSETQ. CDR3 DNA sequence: TGCGCCAGCAGCCTTGGACAGGGAGAAGACGAGCAGTACTTC. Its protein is CASSLGQGEDEQYF.

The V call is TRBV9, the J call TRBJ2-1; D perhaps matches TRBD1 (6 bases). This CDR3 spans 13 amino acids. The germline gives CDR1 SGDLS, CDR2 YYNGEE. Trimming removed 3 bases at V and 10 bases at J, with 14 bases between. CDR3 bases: TGTGCCAGCAGCGGGATAGGGGGATCGGAGCAGTTCTTC. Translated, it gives CASSGIGGSEQFF.

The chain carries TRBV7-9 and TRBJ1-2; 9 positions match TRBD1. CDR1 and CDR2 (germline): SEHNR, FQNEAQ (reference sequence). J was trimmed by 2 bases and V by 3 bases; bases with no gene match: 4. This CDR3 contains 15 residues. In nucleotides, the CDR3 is TGTGCCAGCAGCTTTCGACAGGGGGACAACTATGGCTACACCTTC. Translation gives CASSFRQGDNYGYTF.